This T cell receptor (beta chain) was sequenced in a study of T cells in Graves' hyperthyroidism and ophthalmopathy. Findings and limits, study-wide: Stable hyperthyroidism was separated from ophthalmopathy by a model based on 13 V-J features. Most clonotypes expanded in the thyroid (above 0.001) were also present in blood.

Germline-derived CDR1 and CDR2 are MNHEY and SVGEGT. Trimming cost V 5 bases and J 8 bases, with 13 bases left between them. The CDR3 spans 14 residues. Over 18 months, lack of ophthalmopathy progression marked Graves' hyperthyroidism as stable. In making diagnoses, clinical symptoms, serum thyroxine and TRAb, thyroid ultrasound and orbital computed tomography were all used. This clonotype was seen only a few times. The target antigen is unknown. TCR beta CDR3 regions were amplified from RNA. The study used the HTBI primer set for a first-round RT-PCR of the TCR CDR3. From the multiplex PCR reads, TCRdb called clonotypes with MiXCR, one entry per CDR3 protein. The repertoire holds fewer than 900,000 distinct CDR3 sequences, with about a sixth as singletons.

The material sequenced was blood. The chain links TRBV6-2 or TRBV6-3 to TRBJ1-6, with D perhaps TRBD1 (5 bases). This receptor was taken from a man aged 18 to 29 with Graves' hyperthyroidism. DNA of the CDR3: TGTGCCAGCAGTACCCGGACATCTGATTCACCCCTCCACTTT. Its protein product is CASSTRTSDSPLHF.